The 22 T cell receptor beta chains presented below share a single source sample, sequenced in a study of blood T cell repertoires in COVID-19. Sequencing used immunoSEQ multiplex PCR; TCRdb keeps in-frame clones, though not all of them. The sample contains under 150,000 clones, 81% of which appear only once. The sequenced sample consisted of peripheral blood. These receptors were taken from a human donor with acute or convalescent COVID-19. The donor label of this sample is uncertain.

The chain recombines TRBV15 with TRBJ1-1; 7 bases line up with TRBD1. The germline V gene has CDR1 LNHNV and CDR2 YYDKDF (reference sequence). After removal of 0 bases from V and 7 bases from J, the junction contained 11 bases not matched to a gene. The CDR3 contains 16 residues. The CDR3 DNA follows: TGTGCCACCAGCAGAGATTTAGGACAGGCGGCACGTGAAGCTTTCTTT. Amino acid sequence: CATSRDLGQAAREAFF.

The chain carries TRBV29-1 and TRBJ1-2; D possibly corresponds to TRBD1 (6 bases). Trimming removed 4 bases at V and 3 bases at J, with 12 bases between. This CDR3 region has 13 residues. In germline, CDR1 is SQVTM, CDR2 ANQGSEA. The CDR3 sequence is CSVVLQGDYGYTF. The CDR3 DNA sequence: TGCAGCGTTGTCTTACAGGGAGACTATGGCTACACCTTC.

The genes are TRBV15 and TRBJ1-2; no firm D call. The CDR3 consists of 14 residues. V lost 5 bases, J lost 4 bases, and 14 bases lay in between. CDR1 is LNHNV, CDR2 YYDKDF, per germline (reference sequence). CDR3 sequence (DNA): TGTGCCACCAGCCGCTCCGGGTCAAGCTATGGCTACACCTTC. Protein product: CATSRSGSSYGYTF. The full variable domain, rest sourced from reference TRBV15 and TRBJ1-2, is DAMVIQNPRYQVTQFGKPVTLSCSQTLNHNVMYWYQQKSSQAPKLLFHYYDKDFNNEADTPDNFQSRRPNTSFCFLDIRSPGLGDTAMYLCATSRSGSSYGYTFGSGTRLTVV.

The chain joins TRBV21-1 to TRBJ2-6; TRBD1 is the table's D call and was not checked against the DNA. TRBV21-1 is labeled a pseudogene. CDR3 size: 17 residues. CDR3 DNA sequence: TGTGCCAGCAGTCCCTGGGGCCCTTCGGACGGGGCCAACGTCCTGACTTTC. Its translation: CASSPWGPSDGANVLTF.

This chain links TRBV5-6 with TRBJ1-5, with 7 bases identical to TRBD1. CDR1 is SGHDT and CDR2 is YYEEEE in the germline V gene. The trim removed 3 bases at V and 7 bases at J, leaving 10 bases unmatched. The CDR3 has 15 residues. CDR3 coding DNA: TGTGCCAGCAGCTCTTTCGACAGGGAAAGCCAGCCCCAGCATTTT. Translating gives CASSSFDRESQPQHF.

The chain recombines TRBV30 with TRBJ1-2; the match to TRBD1 covers 9 bases. Germline CDR1 GTSNPN, CDR2 SVGIG (reference sequence). This CDR3 contains 14 residues. The J segment lost 7 bases and the V segment lost 2 bases, leaving 8 bases of the junction unmatched. The CDR3 nucleotides are TGTGCCTGGAGTCCGTCTGGGACAGGGATTGGCTACACCTTC. Its translation: CAWSPSGTGIGYTF.

CDR3 bases: TGTGCCAGCAGCTTAAAGGACTGGGGAAAACTGTTTTTT. Translating gives CASSLKDWGKLFF. This chain uses TRBV7-8 with TRBJ1-4, with D unclear. Germline V gene data show CDR1 as SGHVS and CDR2 as FQNEAQ. The V gene lost 2 bases and the J gene lost 10 bases, with 11 bases spanning the gap. This CDR3 has 13 amino acids.

The rearrangement uses TRBV3-1 (or the pseudogene TRBV3-2) and TRBJ2-3; 13 bases fit TRBD2. The germline CDR1 and CDR2 sequences are LGHDT and YNNKEL (reference sequence). The V gene end was trimmed by 6 bases and the J gene end by 6 bases; junction bases not matched to a gene: 6. The CDR3 runs to 15 residues. The CDR3 nucleotides read TGTGCCAGCAGATACGGGACTAGCGGGGCGGATACGCAGTATTTT. This translates into CASRYGTSGADTQYF.

The CDR3 spells CASSLSPGWGYTF. The CDR3 DNA reads as TGTGCCAGCAGTTTATCACCGGGTTGGGGCTACACCTTC. The chain couples TRBV28 to TRBJ1-2; no clear D. This CDR3 is built from 13 residues. V was pared by 1 base and J by 8 bases, with 11 bases between. Germline V lookup: CDR1 MDHEN, CDR2 SYDVKM.

V usage is TRBV6-5 and J usage is TRBJ1-2; D is ambiguous. V lost 6 bases and J lost 8, with 16 bases in between. Germline values: CDR1 MNHEY, CDR2 SVGAGI. The CDR3 is 13 residues long. CDR3: CASRPGFRLGYTF. DNA of the CDR3: TGTGCCAGCAGGCCCGGGTTTCGCTTGGGCTACACCTTC.

V is TRBV27 and J is TRBJ2-2; 7 nucleotides align to TRBD1. The germline V gene has CDR1 MNHEY and CDR2 SMNVEV (reference sequence). Unmatched junction bases numbered 11, after V lost 5 bases and J lost 2 bases. The CDR3 spans 17 residues. This chain's CDR3 is CASSLFWGQSNTGELFF. Here the CDR3 DNA reads TGTGCCAGCAGTCTTTTCTGGGGACAGTCCAACACCGGGGAGCTGTTTTTT.

This rearrangement joins TRBV5-4 to TRBJ2-1, with 9 bases aligning to TRBD1. V lost 6 bases and J lost 4; bases outside the gene matches: 8. This CDR3 region has 15 residues. The V gene's germline CDR1 is SGHNT and CDR2 YYREEE (reference sequence). The CDR3 sequence is CASTQQGAVYNEQFF. Here the CDR3 DNA reads TGTGCCAGCACTCAACAGGGGGCCGTATACAATGAGCAGTTCTTC.

The CDR3 here is CASSQRRDTEAFF. As DNA, the CDR3 is TGTGCCAGCAGCCAGCGCAGGGACACTGAAGCTTTCTTT. The chain couples TRBV14 to TRBJ1-1; possibly TRBD1 for D (5 bases). The CDR3 has 13 amino acids. V lost 3 bases and J 3 bases, leaving 8 bases between the germline ends. Germline V gene sequence: CDR1 SGHDN, CDR2 FVKESK.

The rearrangement uses TRBV29-1 and TRBJ1-2; TRBD1 agrees at 11 bases. V lost 6 bases, J lost 7 bases, and 10 bases stayed unmatched. The CDR3 is 14 amino acids. CDR1 is SQVTM, CDR2 ANQGSEA, per germline. CDR3 coding DNA: TGCAGCGTAGAGCCGGGACAGGGGGTGGGTGGCTACACCTTC. Translating gives CSVEPGQGVGGYTF.

The V call is TRBV30, the J call TRBJ1-1; D gene ambiguous. CDR3 length: 12 amino acids. CDR1 GTSNPN and CDR2 SVGIG come from the germline V gene (reference sequence). The germline V and J ends were trimmed by 2 bases and 10 bases, with 14 bases remaining between them. The chain's CDR3 is CAWSPGKAGAFF. CDR3 in DNA: TGTGCCTGGAGTCCGGGCAAGGCGGGAGCTTTCTTT.

The gene calls are TRBV18 and TRBJ2-6; 7 bases agree with TRBD1. Unmatched junction bases numbered 8, after V lost 6 bases and J lost 3 bases. The CDR3 spans 16 residues. Germline lookup yields CDR1 KGHSH and CDR2 LQKENI. CDR3 nucleotide sequence: TGTGCCAGCTCGTTGGACAGGCTCCGTGGGGCCAACGTCCTGACTTTC. Protein: CASSLDRLRGANVLTF.

The chain carries TRBV5-4 and TRBJ1-1; TRBD1 matches at 7 bases. The ends lost 2 bases at V and 1 base at J; junction bases unmatched: 14. Looked up from germline, CDR1 is SGHNT and CDR2 is YYREEE (reference sequence). The CDR3 totals 18 residues. CDR3 in DNA: TGTGCCAGCAGCTTAGAAGGTCCGGGACAGACACCGAACACTGAAGCTTTCTTT. Its protein product is CASSLEGPGQTPNTEAFF.

The chain couples TRBV18 to TRBJ1-2, with 7 bases lining up with TRBD1. CDR1 and CDR2 (germline): KGHSH, LQKENI. V shed 0 bases, J shed 7 bases, and the junction held 11 bases outside the gene matches. CDR3 length equals 16 residues. In DNA form, the CDR3 reads TGTGCCAGCTCACCACCTTCGACAGGGCCCTTCAGTGGCTACACCTTC. Protein product: CASSPPSTGPFSGYTF.

This clone was seen a few times. V is TRBV5-1 and J is TRBJ1-1; 8 bases match TRBD1. Trimming at V came to 4 bases and at J to 4 bases, leaving 6 bases not matched to a gene. This CDR3 is 14 amino acids long. Germline CDR1 is SGHRS and CDR2 is YFSETQ. CDR3 DNA: TGCGCCAGCAGCGCTGGACAGGGCGGCACTGAAGCTTTCTTT. Its translation is CASSAGQGGTEAFF.

This sequence joins TRBV5-1 and TRBJ2-2; D is perhaps TRBD2 (6 bases). Germline V gene lookup returns CDR1 SGHRS and CDR2 YFSETQ. CDR3 length: 16 residues. The V gene lost 4 bases and the J gene lost 4 bases, with 17 bases spanning the gap. CDR3 loop: CASSTQGRRGTGELFF. CDR3 sequence (DNA): TGCGCCAGCAGCACACAAGGACGGAGGGGCACCGGGGAGCTGTTTTTT.

The chain couples TRBV5-1 to TRBJ1-1, with D perhaps matching TRBD1 (5 bases). V shed 0 bases and J shed 4 bases, with 10 bases lying between them. In germline, CDR1 is SGHRS, CDR2 YFSETQ. The CDR3 is 14 amino acids. The CDR3 coding sequence is TGCGCCAGCAGCTTGGAGGCCAGGGCCACTGAAGCTTTCTTT. Translated: CASSLEARATEAFF.

This chain uses TRBV29-1 with TRBJ2-3; D is unclear. Trimming took off 7 bases at V and 0 bases at J, with 11 bases between the two ends. The CDR3 sequence is 13 residues long. CDR1 and CDR2 (germline): SQVTM, ANQGSEA. The CDR3 bases are TGCAGCGCCCTCCGGTCTAGCACAGATACGCAGTATTTT. Its protein is CSALRSSTDTQYF.